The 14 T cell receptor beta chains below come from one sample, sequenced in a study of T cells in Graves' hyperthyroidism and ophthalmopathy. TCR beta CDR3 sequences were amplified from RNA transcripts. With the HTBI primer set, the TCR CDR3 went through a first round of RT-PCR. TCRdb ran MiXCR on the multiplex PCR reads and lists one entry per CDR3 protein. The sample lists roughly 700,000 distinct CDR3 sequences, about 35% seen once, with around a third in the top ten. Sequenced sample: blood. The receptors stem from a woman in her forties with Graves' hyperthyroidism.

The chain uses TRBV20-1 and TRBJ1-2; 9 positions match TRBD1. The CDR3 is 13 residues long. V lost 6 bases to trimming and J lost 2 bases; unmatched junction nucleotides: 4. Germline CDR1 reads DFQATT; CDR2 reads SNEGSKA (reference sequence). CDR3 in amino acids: CSAEGQGNYGYTF. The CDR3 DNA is TGCAGTGCGGAGGGACAGGGAAACTATGGCTACACCTTC.

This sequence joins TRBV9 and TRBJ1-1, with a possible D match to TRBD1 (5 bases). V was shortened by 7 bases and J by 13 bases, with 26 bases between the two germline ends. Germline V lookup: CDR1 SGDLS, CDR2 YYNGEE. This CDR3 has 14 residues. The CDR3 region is CASGAVPEAGTVFF. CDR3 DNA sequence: TGTGCCAGCGGCGCTGTACCGGAGGCAGGGACGGTTTTCTTT.

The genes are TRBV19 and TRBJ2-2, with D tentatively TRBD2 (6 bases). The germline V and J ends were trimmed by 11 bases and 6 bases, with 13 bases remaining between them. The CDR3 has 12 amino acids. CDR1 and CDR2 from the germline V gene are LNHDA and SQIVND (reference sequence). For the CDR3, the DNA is TGTGCCCCGCCGGGGGAGGCCGGGGAGCTGTTTTTT. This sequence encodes CAPPGEAGELFF.

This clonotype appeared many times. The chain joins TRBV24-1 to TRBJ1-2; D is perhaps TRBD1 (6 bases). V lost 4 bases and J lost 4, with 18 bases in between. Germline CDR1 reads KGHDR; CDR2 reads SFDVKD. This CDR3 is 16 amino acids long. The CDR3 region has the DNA TGTGCCACCAGTGACCCCAGGACAGAGCGACTCTATGGCTACACCTTC. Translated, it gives CATSDPRTERLYGYTF.

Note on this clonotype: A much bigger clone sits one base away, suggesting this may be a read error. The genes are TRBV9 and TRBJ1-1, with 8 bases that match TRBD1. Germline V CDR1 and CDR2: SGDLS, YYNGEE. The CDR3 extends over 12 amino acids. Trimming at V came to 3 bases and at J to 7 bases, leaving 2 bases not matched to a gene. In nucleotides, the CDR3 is TGTGCCAGCAGCGCCGGGACAGGTGAAGCTTTCTTT. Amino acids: CASSAGTGEAFF.

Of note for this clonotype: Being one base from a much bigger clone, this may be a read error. The CDR3 loop reads CSVGEGKGDQPQHF. The CDR3 DNA sequence: TGCAGCGTTGGGGAGGGGAAGGGGGATCAGCCCCAGCATTTT. The V and J genes are TRBV29-1 and TRBJ1-5, with a possible D match to TRBD1 (6 bases). CDR3 length: 14 residues. From germline, CDR1 is SQVTM and CDR2 ANQGSEA. V lost 4 bases to trimming and J lost 5 bases, with 15 bases between them. The variable domain in full, with the rest retrieved from reference TRBV29-1 and TRBJ1-5, is SAVISQKPSRDICQRGTSLTIQCQVDSQVTMMFWYRQQPGQSLTLIATANQGSEATYESGFVIDKFPISRPNLTFSTLTVSNMSPEDSSIYLCSVGEGKGDQPQHFGDGTRLSIL.

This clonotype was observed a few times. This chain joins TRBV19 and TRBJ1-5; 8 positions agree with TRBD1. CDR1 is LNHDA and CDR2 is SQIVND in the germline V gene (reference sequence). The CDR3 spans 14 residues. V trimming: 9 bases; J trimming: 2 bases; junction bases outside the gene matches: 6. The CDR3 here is CASHHRGGNQPQHF. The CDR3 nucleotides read TGTGCCAGCCACCACAGGGGGGGCAATCAGCCCCAGCATTTT.

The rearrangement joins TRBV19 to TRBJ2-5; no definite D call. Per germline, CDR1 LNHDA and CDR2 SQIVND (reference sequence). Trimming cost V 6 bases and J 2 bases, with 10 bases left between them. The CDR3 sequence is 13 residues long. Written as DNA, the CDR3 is TGTGCCAGTAGCATGGGGTCTCAAGAGACCCAGTACTTC. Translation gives CASSMGSQETQYF.

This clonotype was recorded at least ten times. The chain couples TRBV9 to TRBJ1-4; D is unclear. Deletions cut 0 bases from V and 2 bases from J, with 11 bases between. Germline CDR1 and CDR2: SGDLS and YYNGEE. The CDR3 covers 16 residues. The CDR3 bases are TGTGCCAGCAGCGTAGAGGTCCGGGCGACTAATGAAAAACTGTTTTTT. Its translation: CASSVEVRATNEKLFF. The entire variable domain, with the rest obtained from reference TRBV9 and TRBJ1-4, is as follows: DSGVTQTPKHLITATGQRVTLRCSPRSGDLSVYWYQQSLDQGLQFLIQYYNGEERAKGNILERFSAQQFPDLHSELNLSSLELGDSALYFCASSVEVRATNEKLFFGSGTQLSVL.

The CDR3 reads CAIRPGQSTDTQYF. CDR3 nucleotide sequence: TGTGCCATCAGACCGGGACAGAGCACAGATACGCAGTATTTT. The V call is TRBV10-3, the J call TRBJ2-3, with 7 bases aligning to TRBD1. The CDR3 has 14 amino acids. Trimming took 6 bases from V and 0 from J; bases not matched to a gene: 3. In germline, CDR1 is ENHRY, CDR2 SYGVKD.

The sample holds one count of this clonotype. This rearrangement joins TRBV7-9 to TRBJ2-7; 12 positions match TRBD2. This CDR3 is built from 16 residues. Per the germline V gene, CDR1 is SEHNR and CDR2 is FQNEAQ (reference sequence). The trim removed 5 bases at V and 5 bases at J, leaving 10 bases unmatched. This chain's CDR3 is CASSPKLAGGPNEQYF. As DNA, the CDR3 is TGTGCCAGCAGCCCCAAGCTAGCGGGAGGGCCGAACGAGCAGTACTTC. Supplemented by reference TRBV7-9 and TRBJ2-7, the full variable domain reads DTGVSQNPRHKITKRGQNVTFRCDPISEHNRLYWYRQTLGQGPEFLTYFQNEAQLEKSRLLSDRFSAERPKGSFSTLEIQRTEQGDSAMYLCASSPKLAGGPNEQYFGPGTRLTVT.

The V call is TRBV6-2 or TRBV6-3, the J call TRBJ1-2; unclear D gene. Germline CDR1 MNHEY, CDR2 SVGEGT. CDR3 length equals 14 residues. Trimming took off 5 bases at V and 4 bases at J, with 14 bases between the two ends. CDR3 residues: CASSGGGRSYGYTF. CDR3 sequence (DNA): TGTGCCAGCAGTGGCGGAGGACGGAGCTATGGCTACACCTTC.

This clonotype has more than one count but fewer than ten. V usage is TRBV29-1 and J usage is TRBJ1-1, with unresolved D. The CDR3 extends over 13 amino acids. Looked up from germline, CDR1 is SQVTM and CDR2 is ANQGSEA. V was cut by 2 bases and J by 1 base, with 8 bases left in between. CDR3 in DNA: TGCAGCGTTGAAAACGGAGAGAACACTGAAGCTTTCTTT. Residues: CSVENGENTEAFF.

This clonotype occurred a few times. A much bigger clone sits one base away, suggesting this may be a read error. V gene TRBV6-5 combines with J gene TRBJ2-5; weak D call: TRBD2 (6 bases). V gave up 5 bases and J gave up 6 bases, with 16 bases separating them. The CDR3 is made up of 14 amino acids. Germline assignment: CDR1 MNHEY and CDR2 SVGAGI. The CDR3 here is CASSTPGLQKTQYF. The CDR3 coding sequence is TGTGCCAGCAGTACACCGGGACTTCAAAAGACCCAGTACTTC.